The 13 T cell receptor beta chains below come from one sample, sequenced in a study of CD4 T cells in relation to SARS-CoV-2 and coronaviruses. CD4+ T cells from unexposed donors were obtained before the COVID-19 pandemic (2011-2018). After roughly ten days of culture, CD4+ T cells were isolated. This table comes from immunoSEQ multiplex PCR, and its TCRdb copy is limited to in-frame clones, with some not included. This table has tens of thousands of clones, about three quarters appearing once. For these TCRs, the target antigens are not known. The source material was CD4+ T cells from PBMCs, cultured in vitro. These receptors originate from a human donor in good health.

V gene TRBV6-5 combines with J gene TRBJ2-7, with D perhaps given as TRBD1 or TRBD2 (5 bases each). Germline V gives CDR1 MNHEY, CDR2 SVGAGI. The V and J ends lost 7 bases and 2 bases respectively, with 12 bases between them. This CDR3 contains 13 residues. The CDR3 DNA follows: TGTGCCAGCACCCAGCCGGGACCCTACGAGCAGTACTTC. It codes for CASTQPGPYEQYF.

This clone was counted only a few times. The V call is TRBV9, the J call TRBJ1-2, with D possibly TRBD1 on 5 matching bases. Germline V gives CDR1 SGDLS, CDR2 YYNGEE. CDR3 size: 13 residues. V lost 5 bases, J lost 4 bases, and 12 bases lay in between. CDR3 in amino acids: CASSGGLGYGYTF. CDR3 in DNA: TGTGCCAGCAGTGGGGGTTTGGGCTATGGCTACACCTTC.

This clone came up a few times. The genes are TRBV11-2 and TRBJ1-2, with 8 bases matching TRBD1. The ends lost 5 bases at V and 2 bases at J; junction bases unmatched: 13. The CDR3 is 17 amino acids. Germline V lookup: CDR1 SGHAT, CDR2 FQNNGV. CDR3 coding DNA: TGTGCCAGCAGCCCCCAGCCCCCGGACAGGGCCAACTATGGCTACACCTTC. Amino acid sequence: CASSPQPPDRANYGYTF.

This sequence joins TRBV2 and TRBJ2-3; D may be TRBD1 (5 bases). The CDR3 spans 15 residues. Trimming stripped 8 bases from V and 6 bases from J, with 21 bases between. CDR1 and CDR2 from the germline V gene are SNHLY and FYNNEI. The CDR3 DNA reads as TGTGCCAGCCGTCGTGACAGTTACCTTCGGGATACGCAGTATTTT. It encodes CASRRDSYLRDTQYF.

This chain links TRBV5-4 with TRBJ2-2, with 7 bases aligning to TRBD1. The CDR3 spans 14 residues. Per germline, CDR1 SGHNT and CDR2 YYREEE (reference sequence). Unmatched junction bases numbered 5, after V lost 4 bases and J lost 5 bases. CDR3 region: CASSDRVETGELFF. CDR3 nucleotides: TGTGCCAGCAGCGACAGGGTGGAAACCGGGGAGCTGTTTTTT.

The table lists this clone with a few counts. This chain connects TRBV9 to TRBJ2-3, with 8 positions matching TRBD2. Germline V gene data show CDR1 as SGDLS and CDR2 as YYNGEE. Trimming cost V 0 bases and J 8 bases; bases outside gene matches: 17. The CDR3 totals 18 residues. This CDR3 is CASSVGPPGSGIEGTQYF. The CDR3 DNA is TGTGCCAGCAGCGTAGGGCCCCCAGGTAGCGGGATCGAGGGTACGCAGTATTTT.

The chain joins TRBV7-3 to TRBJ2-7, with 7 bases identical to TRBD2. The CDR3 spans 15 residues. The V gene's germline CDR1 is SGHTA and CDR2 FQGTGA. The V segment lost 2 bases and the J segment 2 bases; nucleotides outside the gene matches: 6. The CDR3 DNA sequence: TGTGCCAGCAGCTTAGAGCCTAGCGGAGCCTACGAGCAGTACTTC. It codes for CASSLEPSGAYEQYF.

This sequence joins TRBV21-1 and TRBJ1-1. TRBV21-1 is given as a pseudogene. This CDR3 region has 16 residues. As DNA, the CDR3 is TGTGCCAGCAGCAAAGACCGTCCACCCTTAATCGCTGAAGCTTTCTTT. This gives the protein CASSKDRPPLIAEAFF.

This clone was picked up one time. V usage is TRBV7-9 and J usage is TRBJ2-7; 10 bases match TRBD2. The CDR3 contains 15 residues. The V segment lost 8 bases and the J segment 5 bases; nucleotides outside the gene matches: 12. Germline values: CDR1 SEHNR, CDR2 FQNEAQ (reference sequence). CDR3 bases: TGTGCCAGCTCCGGCAGGGGACTAGCGTTTGACGAGCAGTACTTC. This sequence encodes CASSGRGLAFDEQYF.

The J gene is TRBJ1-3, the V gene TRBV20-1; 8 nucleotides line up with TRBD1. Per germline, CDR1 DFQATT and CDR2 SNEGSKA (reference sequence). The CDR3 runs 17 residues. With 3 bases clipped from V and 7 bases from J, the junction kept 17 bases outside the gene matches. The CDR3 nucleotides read TGCAGTGCTAGTAGTCAGGGGGCCGGTCTGATGGACAACACCATATATTTT. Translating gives CSASSQGAGLMDNTIYF.

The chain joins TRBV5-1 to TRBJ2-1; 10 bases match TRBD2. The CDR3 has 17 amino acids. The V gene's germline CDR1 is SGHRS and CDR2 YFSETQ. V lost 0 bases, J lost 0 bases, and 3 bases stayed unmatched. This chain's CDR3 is CASSLGPSGSSYNEQFF. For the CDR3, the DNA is TGCGCCAGCAGCTTGGGCCCTAGCGGGAGCTCCTACAATGAGCAGTTCTTC. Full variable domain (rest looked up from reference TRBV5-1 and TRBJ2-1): KAGVTQTPRYLIKTRGQQVTLSCSPISGHRSVSWYQQTPGQGLQFLFEYFSETQRNKGNFPGRFSGRQFSNSRSEMNVSTLELGDSALYLCASSLGPSGSSYNEQFFGPGTRLTVL.

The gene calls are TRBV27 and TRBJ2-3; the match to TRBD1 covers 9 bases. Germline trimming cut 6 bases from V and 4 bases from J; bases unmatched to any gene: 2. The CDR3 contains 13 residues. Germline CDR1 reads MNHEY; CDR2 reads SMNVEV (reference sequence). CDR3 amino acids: CASRQGAPDTQYF. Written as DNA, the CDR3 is TGTGCCAGCAGACAGGGGGCCCCAGATACGCAGTATTTT.

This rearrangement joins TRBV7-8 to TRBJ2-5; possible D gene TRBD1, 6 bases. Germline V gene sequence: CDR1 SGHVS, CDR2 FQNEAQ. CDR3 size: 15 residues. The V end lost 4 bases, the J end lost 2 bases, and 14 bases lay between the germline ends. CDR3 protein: CASSSRWGQQETQYF. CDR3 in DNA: TGTGCCAGCAGCTCGAGATGGGGGCAACAAGAGACCCAGTACTTC.